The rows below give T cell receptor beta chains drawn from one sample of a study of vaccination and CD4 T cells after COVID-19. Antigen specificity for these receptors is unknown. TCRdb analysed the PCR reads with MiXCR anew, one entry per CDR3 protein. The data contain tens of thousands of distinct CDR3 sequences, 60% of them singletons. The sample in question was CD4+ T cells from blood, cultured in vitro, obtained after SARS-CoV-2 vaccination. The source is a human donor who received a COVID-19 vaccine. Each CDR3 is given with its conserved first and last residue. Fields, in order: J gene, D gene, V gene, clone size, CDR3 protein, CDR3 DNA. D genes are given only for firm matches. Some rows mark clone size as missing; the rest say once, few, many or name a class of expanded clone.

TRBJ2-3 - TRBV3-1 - CASSRRQTDTQYF TGTGCCAGCAGCCGAAGACAAACAGATACGCAGTATTTT
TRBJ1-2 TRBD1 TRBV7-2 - CASSFPTGGRYGYTF TGTGCCAGCAGCTTCCCGACAGGGGGCAGATATGGCTACACCTTC
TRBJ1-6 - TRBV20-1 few CSARDGTDNSPLHF TGCAGTGCTAGAGACGGAACGGACAATTCACCCCTCCACTTT
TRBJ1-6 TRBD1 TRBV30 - CAWSVGQGAGSPLHF TGTGCCTGGAGTGTTGGACAGGGGGCGGGTTCACCCCTCCACTTT
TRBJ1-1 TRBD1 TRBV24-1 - CATTETGENTEAFF TGTGCCACCACGGAAACAGGGGAGAACACTGAAGCTTTCTTT
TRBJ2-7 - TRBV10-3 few CATGDSYEGEQYF TGTGCCACCGGAGACAGCTACGAGGGGGAGCAGTACTTC
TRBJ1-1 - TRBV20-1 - CSAAYTGRMNTEAFF TGCAGTGCTGCTTATACCGGGCGGATGAACACTGAAGCTTTCTTT
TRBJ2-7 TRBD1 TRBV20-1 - CSARPGQDLYEQYF TGCAGTGCTAGACCGGGACAGGACCTTTACGAGCAGTACTTC
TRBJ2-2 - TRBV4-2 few CASSQDKASTGELFF TGTGCCAGCAGCCAAGATAAGGCCTCCACCGGGGAGCTGTTTTTT
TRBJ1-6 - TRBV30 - CAWDRRNSPLHF TGTGCCTGGGACAGGCGGAATTCACCCCTCCACTTT
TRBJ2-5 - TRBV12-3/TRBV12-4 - CASSRNLPGDGETQYF TGTGCCAGCAGCCGAAACCTTCCGGGGGATGGAGAGACCCAGTACTTC
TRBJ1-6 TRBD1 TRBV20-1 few CSASGGTGTLHF TGCAGTGCTAGCGGCGGGACAGGGACCCTCCACTTT
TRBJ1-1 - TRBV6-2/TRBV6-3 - CASRVGVPNTEAFF TGTGCCAGCAGAGTAGGGGTGCCGAACACTGAAGCTTTCTTT
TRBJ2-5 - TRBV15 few CATSRTDRGKETQYF TGTGCCACCAGCAGGACGGACCGCGGGAAAGAGACCCAGTACTTC
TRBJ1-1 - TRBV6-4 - CASSDFSTGTEAFF TGTGCCAGCAGTGACTTTTCAACGGGCACTGAAGCTTTCTTT
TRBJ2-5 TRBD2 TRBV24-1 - CATSDSGLASGKTQYF TGTGCCACCAGTGACTCTGGACTAGCGTCGGGAAAGACCCAGTACTTC
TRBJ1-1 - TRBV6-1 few CASSDGQGGRAFF TGTGCCAGCAGTGATGGTCAGGGCGGGAGAGCTTTCTTT
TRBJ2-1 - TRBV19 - CASSQGQNNEQFF TGTGCCAGTAGTCAGGGACAAAACAATGAGCAGTTCTTC
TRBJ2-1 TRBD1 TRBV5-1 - CASSLQGVGNEQFF TGCGCCAGCAGCTTACAGGGGGTAGGGAATGAGCAGTTCTTC
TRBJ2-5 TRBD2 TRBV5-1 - CASSFIAGTQETQYF TGCGCCAGCAGCTTTATAGCGGGGACCCAAGAGACCCAGTACTTC
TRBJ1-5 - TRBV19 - CASSWGRTTIENQPQHF TGTGCCAGTAGTTGGGGCCGGACAACCATCGAAAATCAGCCCCAGCATTTT
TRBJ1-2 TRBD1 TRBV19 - CASTDWGQGANGYTF TGTGCCAGTACCGACTGGGGACAGGGGGCTAATGGCTACACCTTC
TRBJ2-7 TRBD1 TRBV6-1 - CASSQRGQGANEQYF TGTGCCAGCAGTCAGAGGGGACAGGGGGCCAACGAGCAGTACTTC
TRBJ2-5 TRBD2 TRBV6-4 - CASSDSRRGGGIFVETQYF TGTGCCAGCAGTGATTCCAGGCGGGGGGGCGGTATTTTTGTCGAGACCCAGTACTTC
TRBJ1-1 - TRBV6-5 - CASSYGHLNTEAFF TGTGCCAGCAGTTACGGGCACCTGAACACTGAAGCTTTCTTT
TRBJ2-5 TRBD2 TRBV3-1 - CASSQVRGSQETQYF TGTGCCAGCAGCCAAGTACGCGGGAGCCAAGAGACCCAGTACTTC
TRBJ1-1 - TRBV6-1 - CASSETGKAFF TGTGCCAGCAGTGAGACAGGAAAAGCTTTCTTT
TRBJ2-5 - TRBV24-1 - CATSDRQGKETQYF TGTGCCACCAGTGATCGGCAGGGGAAAGAGACCCAGTACTTC
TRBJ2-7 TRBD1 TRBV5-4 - CASSLEDRGNEQYF TGTGCCAGCAGCCTCGAGGACAGGGGAAACGAGCAGTACTTC
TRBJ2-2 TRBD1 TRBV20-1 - CSARTGRDTGELFF TGCAGTGCAAGGACAGGGCGCGACACCGGGGAGCTGTTTTTT
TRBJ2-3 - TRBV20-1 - CSASRTATQYF TGCAGTGCTAGTAGAACGGCTACGCAGTATTTT
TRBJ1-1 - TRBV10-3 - CASPSEAGVAFF TGTGCCAGCCCTTCCGAGGCAGGGGTAGCTTTCTTT
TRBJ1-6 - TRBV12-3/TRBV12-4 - CASSLGSPNSPLHF TGTGCCAGCAGTTTGGGTAGCCCTAATTCACCCCTCCACTTT
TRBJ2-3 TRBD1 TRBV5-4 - CASSSGRSGQGTDTQYF TGTGCCAGCAGCTCGGGTAGATCGGGACAGGGCACAGATACGCAGTATTTT
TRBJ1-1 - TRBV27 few CASSLMGDTEAFF TGTGCCAGCAGTTTAATGGGGGACACTGAAGCTTTCTTT
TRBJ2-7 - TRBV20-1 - CSARDQRRTPEQYF TGCAGTGCTAGAGATCAGAGGAGAACTCCCGAGCAGTACTTC
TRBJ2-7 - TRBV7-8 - CASTTRDSTYEQYF TGTGCCAGCACCACCCGGGACTCTACCTACGAGCAGTACTTC
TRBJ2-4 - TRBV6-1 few CASSPPDRGLAKNIQYF TGTGCCAGCAGTCCCCCGGACCGAGGACTAGCCAAAAACATTCAGTACTTC
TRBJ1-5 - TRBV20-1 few CSASGTAAQHF TGCAGTGCTAGCGGGACCGCCGCCCAGCATTTT
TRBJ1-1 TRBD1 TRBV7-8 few CASSFTGGTEAFF TGTGCCAGCAGCTTTACAGGGGGGACTGAAGCTTTCTTT